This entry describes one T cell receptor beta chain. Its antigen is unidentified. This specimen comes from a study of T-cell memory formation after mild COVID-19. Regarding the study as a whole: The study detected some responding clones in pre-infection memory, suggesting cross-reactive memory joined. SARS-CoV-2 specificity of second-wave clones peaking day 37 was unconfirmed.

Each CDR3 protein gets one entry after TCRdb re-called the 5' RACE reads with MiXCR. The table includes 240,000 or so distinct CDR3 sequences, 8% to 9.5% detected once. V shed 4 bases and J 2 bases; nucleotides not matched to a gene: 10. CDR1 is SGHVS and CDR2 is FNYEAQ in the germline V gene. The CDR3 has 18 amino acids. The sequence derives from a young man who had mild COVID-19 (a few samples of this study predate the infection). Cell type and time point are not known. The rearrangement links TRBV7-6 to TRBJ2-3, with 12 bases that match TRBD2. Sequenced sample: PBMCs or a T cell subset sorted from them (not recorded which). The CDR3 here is CASSSGASGGGLTDTQYF. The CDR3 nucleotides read TGTGCCAGCAGCTCGGGGGCTAGCGGGGGGGGTCTCACAGATACGCAGTATTTT.